The source of this T cell receptor (beta chain) is a study of beta chain features in type 1 diabetes. This clone came up a few times. Its antigen is undetermined. Study outcomes and limitations: Across all four CD4+ subsets, people with type 1 diabetes showed modestly shorter TCRB CDR3s.

TCRB transcripts that were expressed got sequenced, as all of the isolated RNA had been reverse transcribed. Sequencing used immunoSEQ multiplex PCR; TCRdb keeps in-frame clones, though not all of them. Here the sample spans a few hundred thousand clones, 15% being singletons. The TCR was taken from a man younger than 35 with type 1 diabetes. Sequenced material: naive CD4+ T cells from blood.

DNA of the CDR3: TGTGCCAGCAGGAAGGGGCGATTGAGCAATCAGCCCCAGCATTTT. Its protein product is CASRKGRLSNQPQHF. V and J are TRBV6-5 and TRBJ1-5, with D possibly TRBD1 on 5 matching bases. V was pared by 6 bases and J by 1 base, with 13 bases between. CDR1 is MNHEY, CDR2 SVGAGI, per germline. This CDR3 region has 15 residues.